This T cell receptor (beta chain) was identified during a study of blood T cell repertoires in COVID-19. Sequenced by immunoSEQ multiplex PCR; TCRdb stores in-frame clones only, minus some. The sample carries around 300,000 clones, 75% to 90% recorded once. The sequencing sample was made of peripheral blood. The receptor was derived from a man aged 45-65 years with acute or convalescent COVID-19.

CDR3 nucleotide sequence: TGTGCCATCAAAATAGGGGCGCTGAACACTGAAGCTTTCTTT. Residues: CAIKIGALNTEAFF. The chain has TRBV10-3 and TRBJ1-1, with D perhaps matching TRBD1 (5 bases). The CDR3 consists of 14 residues. Looked up from germline, CDR1 is ENHRY and CDR2 is SYGVKD. V was shortened by 7 bases and J by 0 bases, with 12 bases between the two germline ends.